A single sample is the source of the 27 T cell receptor beta chains below, sequenced in a study of CD8+CD57+ T cells in acquired aplastic anemia listed by TCRdb under 2018. These reads were obtained on an Illumina HiSeq 2000. Genomic DNA was used as template for profiling of TCR beta VDJ combinations and CDR3 sequences. TCRdb redid the processing of the public reads, applying fastp at Q25 and MiXCR, and retained in-frame beta chains. Each CDR3 protein gets just one entry, which takes the most common genes and DNA from the rows behind it. This sample has around 180,000 distinct CDR3 sequences in its table, and less than 60% of those were observed once. The ten biggest clones cover about 2% of the sample. Flow cytometry had shown CD8+CD57+ cell expansion in the patients selected for sequencing. Sample: sorted CD4+, CD8+, or CD8+CD57+ T cells (not recorded which) from PBMCs. The source of these receptors is a human donor with aplastic anemia.

The table lists this clonotype with a count of one. The chain recombines TRBV12-3 or TRBV12-4 with TRBJ2-6; 7 nucleotides line up with TRBD1. The CDR3 contains 15 residues. J lost 0 bases, V lost 6 bases, and 2 bases had no gene match. In DNA form, the CDR3 reads TGTGCCAGCAGAACAGGGGCCTCTGGGGCCAACGTCCTGACTTTC. The encoded protein is CASRTGASGANVLTF.

The chain combines TRBV24-1 with TRBJ2-3; 7 bases line up with TRBD1. CDR3 length: 17 amino acids. Trimming at V came to 0 bases and at J to 8 bases, leaving 13 bases not matched to a gene. Germline V gene sequence: CDR1 KGHDR, CDR2 SFDVKD. CDR3 loop: CATSDLRRQGPQCTQYF. The CDR3 bases are TGTGCCACCAGTGATTTGCGCCGACAGGGTCCCCAGTGTACGCAGTATTTT.

The V and J genes are TRBV12-3 or TRBV12-4 and TRBJ2-6; TRBD1 agrees at 7 bases. V was clipped by 6 bases and J by 3 bases; unmatched bases: 5. The CDR3 is made up of 15 amino acids. The CDR3 here is CASRSTGLGANVLTF. The CDR3 nucleotides are TGTGCCAGCAGGTCGACAGGGCTTGGGGCCAACGTCCTGACTTTC.

The gene calls are TRBV9 and TRBJ1-1, with D perhaps TRBD1 (5 bases). CDR3 length equals 13 residues. Germline V gene data show CDR1 as SGDLS and CDR2 as YYNGEE. With 0 bases removed from V and 4 bases from J, the gap between germline ends came to 7 bases. CDR3: CASSVERGTEAFF. CDR3 sequence (DNA): TGTGCCAGCAGCGTAGAAAGGGGCACTGAAGCTTTCTTT.

On this clonotype: A much larger clone differs by one base, so this may be a read error. V usage is TRBV4-3 and J usage is TRBJ1-5; D is perhaps TRBD1 (5 bases). CDR1 LGHNA and CDR2 YSLEER come from the germline V gene. The CDR3 has 16 amino acids. V was trimmed by 0 bases and J by 6 bases, leaving 15 bases between them. Here the CDR3 reads CASSQEVRGGIQPQHF. The CDR3 nucleotides read TGCGCCAGCAGCCAAGAGGTGAGGGGTGGCATTCAGCCCCAGCATTTT.

This rearrangement joins TRBV10-1 to TRBJ2-1; the D gene could be TRBD1 or TRBD2 (5 bases each). The germline V gene has CDR1 WNHNN and CDR2 SYGVQD (reference sequence). Trimming removed 10 bases from V and 2 bases from J, with 12 bases in between. This CDR3 is 13 amino acids long. CDR3 coding DNA: TGCGCCAAGGGTTGGGGGACCTACAATGAGCAGTTCTTC. Encoded protein: CAKGWGTYNEQFF.

This chain connects TRBV24-1 to TRBJ2-6; D not resolved. V dropped 7 bases and J dropped 1 base, with 4 bases sitting between them. Germline CDR1 is KGHDR and CDR2 is SFDVKD. The length of the CDR3 is 13 residues. CDR3 nucleotides: TGTGCCACCAGGGCTTCTGGGGCCAACGTCCTGACTTTC. It encodes CATRASGANVLTF.

This clonotype was found once. This chain joins TRBV7-6 and TRBJ1-6; 7 bases align to TRBD1. J was trimmed by 7 bases and V by 4 bases; bases with no gene match: 7. The germline V gene has CDR1 SGHVS and CDR2 FNYEAQ. This CDR3 is built from 15 residues. The CDR3 loop is CASSSTGQSNSPLHF. CDR3 bases: TGTGCCAGCAGCTCCACGGGACAGTCAAATTCACCCCTCCACTTT.

The gene calls are TRBV5-1 and TRBJ2-5; TRBD2 might be the D (6 bases). The CDR3 extends over 14 amino acids. Germline CDR1 and CDR2: SGHRS and YFSETQ. V was trimmed by 3 bases and J by 4 bases, leaving 13 bases between them. The CDR3 DNA follows: TGCGCCAGCAGCTATGGGACTTTGACAGAGACCCAGTACTTC. Its protein is CASSYGTLTETQYF.

The genes are TRBV27 and TRBJ1-1; D uncertain. CDR3 length equals 14 residues. Trimming took off 7 bases at V and 2 bases at J, with 14 bases between the two ends. Germline V lookup: CDR1 MNHEY, CDR2 SMNVEV (reference sequence). The DNA of the CDR3 is TGTGCCAGCACCTCCCATTTATTAAACACTGAAGCTTTCTTT. Translated: CASTSHLLNTEAFF.

The rearrangement joins TRBV20-1 to TRBJ2-7, with 12 bases fitting TRBD2. Trimming cost V 6 bases and J 3 bases; bases outside gene matches: 6. This CDR3 has 14 amino acids. Germline-derived CDR1 and CDR2 are DFQATT and SNEGSKA (reference sequence). The DNA for the CDR3 is TGCAGTGCCCTCGGACTAGCGGGAAACTACGAGCAGTACTTC. The encoded protein is CSALGLAGNYEQYF.

This chain connects TRBV19 to TRBJ2-7; D is possibly TRBD1 or TRBD2 (5 bases each). The germline V gene encodes CDR1 LNHDA and CDR2 SQIVND (reference sequence). The CDR3 is 14 residues long. V lost 2 bases, J lost 7 bases, and 15 bases lay in between. CDR3 amino acids: CASSISDRGREQYF. The CDR3 nucleotides read TGTGCCAGTAGTATATCCGACCGGGGACGAGAGCAGTACTTC. Based on the CDR3 plus reference TRBV19 and TRBJ2-7, the full variable domain is DGGITQSPKYLFRKEGQNVTLSCEQNLNHDAMYWYRQDPGQGLRLIYYSQIVNDFQKGDIAEGYSVSREKKESFPLTVTSAQKNPTAFYLCASSISDRGREQYFGPGTRLTVT.

This clonotype was seen repeatedly, ten times or more. The chain employs TRBV7-3 and TRBJ2-7; TRBD2 is a possible D gene (5 bases). Trimming removed 1 base from V and 4 bases from J, with 11 bases in between. Germline-derived CDR1 and CDR2 are SGHTA and FQGTGA. The CDR3 has 14 amino acids. The CDR3 here is CASSLSHGEYEQYF. DNA for the CDR3: TGTGCCAGCAGCTTAAGTCACGGGGAATACGAGCAGTACTTC.

V and J are TRBV10-3 and TRBJ2-4, with 7 bases that match TRBD1. Germline loops: CDR1 ENHRY, CDR2 SYGVKD. CDR3 size: 15 residues. With 7 bases clipped from V and 4 bases from J, the junction kept 10 bases outside the gene matches. In DNA, the CDR3 is TGTGCCATCACCCGGACAGGCGATGCGAAAAACATTCAGTACTTC. This encodes CAITRTGDAKNIQYF.

Only a few counts were recorded for this clonotype. The gene calls are TRBV25-1 and TRBJ2-7; 9 bases align to TRBD1. The germline gives CDR1 MGHDK, CDR2 SYGVNS. This CDR3 region has 16 residues. The V gene end was trimmed by 4 bases and the J gene end by 1 base; junction bases not matched to a gene: 8. CDR3 in DNA: TGTGCCAGCAGTGCGGCAACCGGGACAGGGTCCTACGAGCAGTACTTC. Encoded protein: CASSAATGTGSYEQYF.

The chain recombines TRBV20-1 with TRBJ1-4, with TRBD1 as a possible D gene (6 bases). The CDR3 consists of 13 residues. Deletions cut 5 bases from V and 3 bases from J, with 10 bases between. CDR1 and CDR2 from the germline V gene are DFQATT and SNEGSKA (reference sequence). CDR3 in amino acids: CSAADSPNEKLFF. The CDR3 bases are TGCAGTGCTGCGGACAGTCCTAATGAAAAACTGTTTTTT.

This clonotype was seen repeatedly, ten times or more. V usage is TRBV9 and J usage is TRBJ1-2, with 7 positions matching TRBD1. The CDR3 runs 15 residues. The germline V gene encodes CDR1 SGDLS and CDR2 YYNGEE. The J segment lost 2 bases and the V segment lost 1 base, leaving 5 bases of the junction unmatched. The CDR3 sequence: CASSVMMTGNYGYTF. For the CDR3, the DNA is TGTGCCAGCAGCGTAATGATGACAGGGAACTATGGCTACACCTTC.

Ten or more counts support this clonotype. The chain couples TRBV5-6 to TRBJ1-4; tentative D call: TRBD1 (5 bases). The CDR3 totals 12 residues. The germline CDR1 and CDR2 sequences are SGHDT and YYEEEE. Trimming left V 7 bases short and J 4 bases short, with 8 bases between. The CDR3 DNA is TGTGCCAGCGGGGGGGTTAATGAAAAACTGTTTTTT. Translating it yields CASGGVNEKLFF.

Details on this clonotype: This sequence may be a read error, since a much larger clone differs from it by one base. CDR3 loop: CASSQEALSSPGNTIYF. As DNA, the CDR3 is TGCGCCAGCAGCCAAGAGGCTCTAAGTAGCCCTGGAAACACCATATATTTT. The genes are TRBV4-3 and TRBJ1-3; no definite D call. The CDR3 runs to 17 residues. V was pared by 0 bases and J by 2 bases, with 14 bases between. CDR1 is LGHNA and CDR2 is YSLEER in the germline V gene.

J is TRBJ2-3 and V is TRBV10-3, with 14 bases matching TRBD2. The germline gives CDR1 ENHRY, CDR2 SYGVKD. This CDR3 has 15 residues. The V gene end was trimmed by 6 bases and the J gene end by 11 bases; junction bases not matched to a gene: 10. The CDR3 here is CAIRPTSGGAGWQYF. The CDR3 nucleotides read TGTGCCATCAGGCCGACTAGCGGGGGGGCGGGTTGGCAGTATTTT.

This chain links TRBV9 with TRBJ2-3; 9 bases line up with TRBD2. There are 16 residues in the CDR3. Germline V lookup: CDR1 SGDLS, CDR2 YYNGEE. Trimming removed 0 bases from V and 6 bases from J; junction bases left unmatched: 8. The CDR3 loop reads CASSVGEGLAGDTQYF. The CDR3 DNA follows: TGTGCCAGCAGCGTAGGTGAGGGGCTAGCGGGGGATACGCAGTATTTT.

The V gene is TRBV29-1, the J gene TRBJ1-1; D gene ambiguous. The CDR3 has 13 amino acids. CDR1 is SQVTM and CDR2 is ANQGSEA in the germline V gene. V dropped 6 bases and J dropped 1 base, with 12 bases sitting between them. CDR3 residues: CSVRSMENTEAFF. CDR3 coding DNA: TGCAGCGTGAGGTCCATGGAGAACACTGAAGCTTTCTTT.

At least ten counts were recorded for this clonotype. This may be a read error, as it is one base from a much larger clone. The chain employs TRBV28 and TRBJ1-5, with TRBD1 matching over 9 bases. CDR1 MDHEN and CDR2 SYDVKM come from the germline V gene. The CDR3 contains 14 residues. Losses at the gene ends were 5 bases for V and 2 bases for J; bases not matched to a gene: 1. Written as DNA, the CDR3 is TGTGCCAGCAGTCGGGACAGGGGCAATCAGCCCCAGCATTTT. Translating gives CASSRDRGNQPQHF.

This clonotype was counted ten times or more. V usage is TRBV7-2 and J usage is TRBJ1-2, with D maybe TRBD1 (5 bases). CDR3 size: 14 residues. Germline lookup yields CDR1 SGHTA and CDR2 FQGNSA. With 4 bases removed from V and 1 base from J, the gap between germline ends came to 10 bases. CDR3 DNA: TGTGCCAGCAGCTCGCTGGGGGGTAACTATGGCTACACCTTC. Translating it yields CASSSLGGNYGYTF.

In this sample, this clonotype turned up many times. The chain joins TRBV19 to TRBJ1-2; a weak D match, TRBD1 (5 bases). Looked up from germline, CDR1 is LNHDA and CDR2 is SQIVND (reference sequence). V gave up 11 bases and J gave up 2 bases, with 18 bases separating them. The CDR3 runs 14 residues. The CDR3 nucleotides read TGTGCCCCTAAGTCCAGGGCATCGAACTATGGCTACACCTTC. Translating it yields CAPKSRASNYGYTF.

This clonotype was seen many times. The chain carries TRBV5-6 and TRBJ1-1; D not resolved. V shed 2 bases and J shed 4 bases, with 15 bases lying between them. The germline V gene has CDR1 SGHDT and CDR2 YYEEEE. This CDR3 is built from 15 residues. The CDR3, as DNA: TGTGCCAGCAGCTTTAGGGCGGTAGGGAGCACTGAAGCTTTCTTT. It encodes CASSFRAVGSTEAFF.

A word on this clonotype: A read error may explain this, as a much larger clone is one base away. The chain has TRBV3-1 and TRBJ2-7; D might be TRBD2 (5 bases). This CDR3 contains 15 residues. Germline CDR1 and CDR2: LGHDT and YNNKEL (reference sequence). Here the CDR3 DNA reads TGTGCCAGCAGACAAGATCTAGGACTTTCCTACGAGCAGTACTTC. Amino acid sequence: CASRQDLGLSYEQYF.